This T cell receptor (beta chain) was sequenced in a study of blood T cell repertoires in COVID-19. Whole-study context: Spain, Italy and the United States supplied samples that represented acute and convalescent COVID-19. The analysed material was cDNA or gDNA that came from T cells, B-cell-depleted T cells, or PBMCs.

This CDR3 region has 15 residues. Trimming cost V 5 bases and J 4 bases, with 18 bases left between them. The germline gives CDR1 SGHRS, CDR2 YFSETQ. Methods used by the authors: Amplification of reference gene primers provided the estimated nucleated cell counts. Method: immunoSEQ multiplex PCR; TCRdb's copy keeps in-frame clones and lacks some. From that table come the V and J calls and clone size; the DNA was used to work out D and trimming. The sample includes approximately 160,000 clones, 60% to 85% of them seen just once. Sequencing was performed on peripheral blood. This TCR came from a man in his sixties with acute or convalescent COVID-19. The chain links TRBV5-1 to TRBJ2-5; D not resolved. The CDR3 region has the DNA TGCGCCAGCAGACCCCAGGCATCGAGTGGAGAGACCCAGTACTTC. This codes for CASRPQASSGETQYF.